The 7 T cell receptor beta chains below all came from one sample that was sequenced in a study of cytomegalovirus exposure and HLA in healthy donors. Amplification used 60 Vbeta primers and 13 Jbeta primers. The repertoire was sequenced with immunoSEQ multiplex PCR; TCRdb's copy has only in-frame clones and lacks some. The table lists 90,000 to 130,000 clones, about two thirds of them singletons. Specimen: PBMCs. These receptors were collected from a man aged 25-45 years in good health and CMV-seropositive.

The chain couples TRBV27 to TRBJ1-6, with D tentatively TRBD1 (6 bases). The CDR3 loop spans 16 amino acids. Trimming removed 3 bases from V and 7 bases from J, with 16 bases in between. CDR1 and CDR2 from the germline V gene are MNHEY and SMNVEV (reference sequence). The CDR3 protein is CASSFDIGGLNSPLHF. The CDR3 DNA sequence: TGTGCCAGCAGTTTCGACATCGGGGGGCTCAATTCACCCCTCCACTTT.

The J gene is TRBJ1-5, the V gene TRBV9; D might be TRBD1 (6 bases). This CDR3 is built from 15 residues. Germline CDR1 SGDLS, CDR2 YYNGEE. V was shortened by 2 bases and J by 3 bases, with 12 bases between the two germline ends. Written as DNA, the CDR3 is TGTGCCAGCAGCGTGGCAGGGGCGGTCAATCAGCCCCAGCATTTT. Translated, it gives CASSVAGAVNQPQHF.

CDR3 sequence: CASSPGQGTRSYTF. The CDR3 DNA sequence: TGTGCCAGCAGCCCTGGACAGGGTACTCGGAGCTACACCTTC. This chain connects TRBV28 to TRBJ1-2; 8 nucleotides match TRBD1. Unmatched junction bases numbered 12, after V lost 6 bases and J lost 9 bases. The germline gives CDR1 MDHEN, CDR2 SYDVKM. This CDR3 has 14 amino acids.

This clone was counted a single time. The chain uses TRBV29-1 and TRBJ1-1; D remains ambiguous. CDR3 length equals 14 residues. Germline values: CDR1 SQVTM, CDR2 ANQGSEA. V was trimmed by 7 bases and J by 1 base, leaving 16 bases between them. The CDR3 DNA reads as TGCAGCGCCTGGCTCTCTGCAGGGAACACTGAAGCTTTCTTT. As protein: CSAWLSAGNTEAFF.

This clone was recorded a few times. The chain joins TRBV10-3 to TRBJ1-6; TRBD1 is a possible D gene (5 bases). V gave up 2 bases and J gave up 5 bases, with 7 bases separating them. Germline V CDR1 and CDR2: ENHRY, SYGVKD. The CDR3 is made up of 14 amino acids. The CDR3 sequence: CAISEARDNSPLHF. The CDR3 DNA reads as TGTGCCATCAGTGAGGCCAGGGATAATTCACCCCTCCACTTT.

The J gene is TRBJ2-5, the V gene TRBV6-6; a weak D match, TRBD2 (7 bases). The CDR3 spans 15 residues. Germline V gives CDR1 MNHNY, CDR2 SVGAGI (reference sequence). The V gene lost 7 bases and the J gene lost 1 base, with 16 bases spanning the gap. CDR3 loop: CASILSGGAQETQYF. The CDR3 DNA is TGTGCCAGCATCCTAAGTGGGGGGGCCCAAGAGACCCAGTACTTC.

The genes are TRBV27 and TRBJ1-2; D unclear. Germline-derived CDR1 and CDR2 are MNHEY and SMNVEV (reference sequence). CDR3 length: 13 residues. V was shortened by 3 bases and J by 7 bases, with 12 bases between the two germline ends. CDR3 residues: CASSLFPGGGYTF. In DNA, the CDR3 is TGTGCCAGCAGTTTGTTTCCGGGAGGTGGCTACACCTTC.